A selection of T cell receptor beta chains follows, all from one sample in a study of molecular identifiers for immune sequencing clone quantification. TCRdb analysed the PCR reads with MiXCR anew, one entry per CDR3 protein. Of fewer than 100,000 distinct CDR3 sequences in the sample, roughly a fifth were seen once. Sequencing was performed on naive CD8+ T cells from blood, with Jurkat cell RNA spiked in. The receptors stem from a human donor in good health. Some libraries in this study had Jurkat cell RNA spiked in. The CDR3 runs from the conserved cysteine through the conserved F or W. D genes are given only for firm matches. Some rows mark clone size as missing; the rest say once, few, many or name a class of expanded clone.

D	V	J	size	length	DNA	CDR3
.	TRBV11-2	TRBJ2-3	many	16	TGTGCCAGCAGCTTAGTAGAGGGGCTGGGCACAGATACGCAGTATTTT	CASSLVEGLGTDTQYF
.	TRBV7-9	TRBJ2-7	.	12	TGTGCCAGCAGCTTAGGGGTGACCGAGCAGTACTTC	CASSLGVTEQYF
TRBD1	TRBV6-2/TRBV6-3	TRBJ1-5	many	13	TGTGCCAGCAAAGACAGGGGCGGTCAGCCCCAGCATTTT	CASKDRGGQPQHF
.	TRBV6-5	TRBJ2-3	many	13	TGTGCCAGCAGTTACTCGAAAGCAGATACGCAGTATTTT	CASSYSKADTQYF
.	TRBV7-9	TRBJ2-5	.	12	TGTGCCAACAGTCCTTACGGGGAGACCCAGTACTTC	CANSPYGETQYF
.	TRBV5-6	TRBJ2-2	.	16	TGTGCCAGCAGCTTGAAGGGGATCGGGGACACCGGGGAGCTGTTTTTT	CASSLKGIGDTGELFF
.	TRBV14	TRBJ2-1	.	14	TGTGCCAGCAGCATGATACGCTCCTACAATGAGCAGTTCTTC	CASSMIRSYNEQFF
.	TRBV28	TRBJ2-3	.	16	TGTGCCAGCAAACCCCTAGGTTCCCTTCTCACAGATACGCAGTATTTT	CASKPLGSLLTDTQYF
TRBD2	TRBV7-9	TRBJ2-3	.	16	TGTGCCAGCAGCTCCGGTCTTGCGGGGGGGAGGGATACGCAGTATTTT	CASSSGLAGGRDTQYF
TRBD2	TRBV7-9	TRBJ2-2	many	14	TGTGCCAGCAGCGGGACTAGCAGCACCGGGGAGCTGTTTTTT	CASSGTSSTGELFF
TRBD2	TRBV20-1	TRBJ2-3	many	15	TGCAGTGCTAGAGAGGGGGGGGTTATTGCAGATACGCAGTATTTT	CSAREGGVIADTQYF
TRBD1	TRBV12-5	TRBJ2-3	many	15	TGTGCTAGTGGTTTGGCGACAGGGTTTCCAGATACGCAGTATTTT	CASGLATGFPDTQYF
.	TRBV12-3/TRBV12-4	TRBJ2-6	many	17	TGTGCCAGCAGTTTAGGACAGGTCGCTTCTGGGGCCAACGTCCTGACTTTC	CASSLGQVASGANVLTF
.	TRBV5-1	TRBJ2-7	many	19	TGCGCCAGCAGCTTGACCATTAAAAAAGGGACCCCGGCTGACTACGAGCAGTACTTC	CASSLTIKKGTPADYEQYF
TRBD2	TRBV7-2	TRBJ2-3	many	15	TGTGCCAGCAGGGGACTAGCGGATGACACAGATACGCAGTATTTT	CASRGLADDTDTQYF
.	TRBV6-5	TRBJ2-2	.	14	TGTGCCAGCGGTTACTTCCCCGTGGGAGGGGAGCTGTTTTTT	CASGYFPVGGELFF
.	TRBV19	TRBJ1-1	.	13	TGTGCCAGTAGTATCCCTGGAATGCCTGAAGCTTTCTTT	CASSIPGMPEAFF
TRBD1	TRBV9	TRBJ2-7	many	14	TGTGCCAGCAGCATCTCGACAGGGGGCTACGAGCAGTACTTC	CASSISTGGYEQYF
.	TRBV29-1	TRBJ1-2	.	12	TGCAGCGACCAGGGCTCTAACTATGGCTACACCTTC	CSDQGSNYGYTF
.	TRBV4-1	TRBJ2-6	many	13	TGCGCCAGCGGACTGGAGGGGGCCAACGTCCTGACTTTC	CASGLEGANVLTF
TRBD1	TRBV30	TRBJ1-5	many	16	TGTGCCTCTAAGGAGAGCCCCGGGACAGGCAATCAGCCCCAGCATTTT	CASKESPGTGNQPQHF
TRBD1	TRBV4-3	TRBJ2-7	few	15	TGCGCCAGCAGTCAACAGGGGGGACTGACCTACGAGCAGTACTTC	CASSQQGGLTYEQYF
.	TRBV12-3/TRBV12-4	TRBJ2-6	few	17	TGTGCCAGCAGTTTATGGGGCCCCCTTTCTGGGGCCAACGTCCTGACTTTC	CASSLWGPLSGANVLTF
.	TRBV7-2	TRBJ2-7	.	14	TGTGCCAGCAGCTTTCAGGATAGGCCCCACGAGCAGTACTTC	CASSFQDRPHEQYF
TRBD2	TRBV3-1	TRBJ2-5	many	16	TGTGCCAGCAGCCAAGACCCGGCTAGCGGGGGAGAGACCCAGTACTTC	CASSQDPASGGETQYF
.	TRBV23-1	TRBJ2-7	few	14	TGCGCCAGCAGTCAATCGAACAGGGCCTACGAGCAGTACTTC	CASSQSNRAYEQYF